This TCR beta chain was obtained from a study of cytomegalovirus exposure and HLA in healthy donors (dated by TCRdb to 2017 to 2019). A note on the overall study: According to a later analysis, the 100 to 150 validation repertoires were produced on the same platform as the roughly 700 repertoires of the first cohort. The aim of the study was to test whether cataloging public T cell receptors could identify signatures of past pathogen exposure. In addition to the first cohort of 650 to 750 subjects, a separate validation cohort of approximately 120 different subjects was used. High-throughput TCR immunosequencing, statistical association of individual TCRs with disease status, and machine learning were combined to predict cytomegalovirus infection status.

What the research found in general, with its limitations: A later analysis had no HLA typing for the validation cohort, so co-occurrence there was scored across all 120 or so repertoires. In vitro tests confirmed that three of the cytomegalovirus-associated TCR beta chains recognize cytomegalovirus antigens. While some public TCRs were present in many individuals, most TCR sequences turned up only very rarely across donors. Subsequent analysis determined that TCRs grouped into clusters in the first cohort also showed a tendency toward co-occurrence across the roughly 120 validation repertoires, and 85% to 95% of cluster scores exceeded 0. In both the original and validation cohorts, the classifier was reported to diagnose cytomegalovirus status with high specificity and sensitivity. The study gave a list of 150 to 200 TCR beta chains associated with cytomegalovirus. According to the authors, the approach could potentially be generalized to other disease states and immunological phenotypes.

The library was prepared using the immunoSEQ multiplex PCR assay. The study's own analysis went as follows. A statistical classification framework was developed to diagnose cytomegalovirus status using the catalog of TCR beta chain sequences. Not all clones reach the TCRdb copy of this immuneACCESS table, which keeps in-frame sequences only. Checked studies attribute under half of the gap to unresolved V genes and leave the rest unexplained. V, J and clone size are taken as reported in that table, and D and trimming were inferred from the DNA itself. Within this sample are tens of thousands of clones, with around 90% of them counted one time only. Less than 4% of the sample is taken by the ten largest. The donors belonged to the validation cohort of around 110 subjects, which was separate from the approximately 680-subject first cohort. As to this clone: Its antigen specificity is not known. No base qualities exist here, and no much larger clone lies one base off it.

The V and J ends are trimmed by 3 bases and 6 bases, leaving 9 bases between them. The CDR3 has 12 amino acids, counting the end cysteine and phenylalanine. Kept here is only the CDR3 DNA, which spans 36 bases and is read in frame from base 1. From a lookup of the germline V gene, CDR1 and CDR2 are KGHSH and LQKENI. The TCR comes from a man younger than 35 in good health and CMV-seronegative. The sequenced sample consisted of PBMCs. The rearrangement joined TRBV18 to TRBJ2-7; too little of a D gene remains to name it. The nucleotide sequence is TGTGCCAGCTCACCGGGCCCCGGCGAGCAGTACTTC. Its coded protein is CASSPGPGEQYF. Here the CDR3 is joined to the reference TRBV18 and TRBJ2-7 genes, and the full variable domain is: NAGVMQNPRHLVRRRGQEARLRCSPMKGHSHVYWYRQLPEEGLKFMVYLQKENIIDESGMPKERFSAEFPKEGPSILRIQQVVRGDSAAYFCASSPGPGEQYFGPGTRLTVT.